This T cell receptor (beta chain) was identified during a study of blood T cell repertoires in COVID-19. This table comes from immunoSEQ multiplex PCR, and its TCRdb copy is limited to in-frame clones, with some not included. The sample has 45,000 to 60,000 clones, 70% to 90% seen once. The receptor's source is a man in his fifties or sixties with acute or convalescent COVID-19. Material: peripheral blood.

The DNA for the CDR3 is TGTGCCAGCAGCTCAGGGGTCCCGGGCTACACCTTC. Translated, it gives CASSSGVPGYTF. This chain connects TRBV12-3 or TRBV12-4 to TRBJ1-2; possibly TRBD1 for D (6 bases). This CDR3 is 12 amino acids long. V was trimmed by 6 bases and J by 8 bases, leaving 13 bases between them.